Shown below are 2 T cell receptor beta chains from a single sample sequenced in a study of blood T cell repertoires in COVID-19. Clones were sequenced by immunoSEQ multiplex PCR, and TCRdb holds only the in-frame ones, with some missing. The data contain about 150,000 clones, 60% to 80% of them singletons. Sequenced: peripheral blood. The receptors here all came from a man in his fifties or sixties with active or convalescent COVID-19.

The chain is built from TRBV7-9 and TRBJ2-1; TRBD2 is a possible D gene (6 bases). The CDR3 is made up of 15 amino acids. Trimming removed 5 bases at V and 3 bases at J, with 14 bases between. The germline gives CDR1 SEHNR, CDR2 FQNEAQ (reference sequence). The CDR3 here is CASSLLAVSYNEQFF. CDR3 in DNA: TGTGCCAGCAGCCTACTAGCCGTAAGCTACAATGAGCAGTTCTTC.

This CDR3 is CASSQTSGSGFNEQFF. The CDR3 DNA reads TGTGCCAGCAGCCAGACTAGCGGGAGTGGTTTCAATGAGCAGTTCTTC. The chain is built from TRBV4-2 and TRBJ2-1; 12 bases line up with TRBD2. CDR3 size: 16 residues. The germline V gene encodes CDR1 LGHNA and CDR2 YNFKEQ. V was pared by 3 bases and J by 6 bases, with 6 bases of the junction left unmatched.